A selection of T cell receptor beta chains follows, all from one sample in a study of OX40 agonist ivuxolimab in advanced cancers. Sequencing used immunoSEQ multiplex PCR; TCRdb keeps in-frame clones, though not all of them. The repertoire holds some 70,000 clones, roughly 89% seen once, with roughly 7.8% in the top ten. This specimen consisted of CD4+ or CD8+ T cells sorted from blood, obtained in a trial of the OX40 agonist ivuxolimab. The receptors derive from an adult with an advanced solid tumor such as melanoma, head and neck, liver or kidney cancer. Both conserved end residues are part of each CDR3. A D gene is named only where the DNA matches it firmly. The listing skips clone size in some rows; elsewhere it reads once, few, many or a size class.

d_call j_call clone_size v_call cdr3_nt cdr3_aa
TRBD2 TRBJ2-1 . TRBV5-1 TGCGCCAGCAGCTTTGCGGGGGGCACTTGGGATGAGCAGTTCTTC CASSFAGGTWDEQFF
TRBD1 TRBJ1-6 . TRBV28 TGTGCCAGCAGCCTGAGGACAGGGGGCTATAATTCACCCCTCCACTTT CASSLRTGGYNSPLHF
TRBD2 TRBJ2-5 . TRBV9 TGTGCCAGCACCCCTCGGGCGGGGGGCCTCTTCTCTCCCCAGTACTTC CASTPRAGGLFSPQYF
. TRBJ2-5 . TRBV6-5 TGTGCCAGCAGTTACGACTATGGGGAGACCCAGTACTTC CASSYDYGETQYF
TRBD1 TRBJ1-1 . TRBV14 TGTGCCAGCAACCGGGACAGGAACACTGAAGCTTTCTTT CASNRDRNTEAFF
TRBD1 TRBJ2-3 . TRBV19 TGTGCCAGTAGACGGACAGGGACAGATACGCAGTATTTT CASRRTGTDTQYF
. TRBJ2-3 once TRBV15 TGTGCCACCAGCAGGGACAGTTTAAGCACAGATACGCAGTATTTT CATSRDSLSTDTQYF
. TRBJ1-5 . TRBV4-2 TGTGCCAGCAGTCAAGACAGGAACAATCAGCCCCAGCATTTT CASSQDRNNQPQHF
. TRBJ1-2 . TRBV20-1 TGCAGTGCTATAGGTAGGGATGGCTACACCTTC CSAIGRDGYTF
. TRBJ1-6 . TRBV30 TGTGCCTGGAATGGGCAGGAAAATTCACCCCTCCACTTT CAWNGQENSPLHF
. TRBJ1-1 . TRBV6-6 TGTGCCAGCAGTTTCCGGAGGGAGGGTACTGAAGCTTTCTTT CASSFRREGTEAFF
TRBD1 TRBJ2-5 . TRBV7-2 TGTGCCAGCAGCTCAAGACAGGGGGGAGAGACCCAGTACTTC CASSSRQGGETQYF
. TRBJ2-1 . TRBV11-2 TGTGCCAGCAGTCCTACAGGGTACAATGAGCAGTTCTTC CASSPTGYNEQFF
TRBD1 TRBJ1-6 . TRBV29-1 TGCAGCGTTGAAGAAGGGGGACAGGGGAATTCACCCCTCCACTTT CSVEEGGQGNSPLHF
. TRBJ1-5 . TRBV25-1 TGTGCCAGCAGGAGAGACAGCAATCAGCCCCAGCATTTT CASRRDSNQPQHF